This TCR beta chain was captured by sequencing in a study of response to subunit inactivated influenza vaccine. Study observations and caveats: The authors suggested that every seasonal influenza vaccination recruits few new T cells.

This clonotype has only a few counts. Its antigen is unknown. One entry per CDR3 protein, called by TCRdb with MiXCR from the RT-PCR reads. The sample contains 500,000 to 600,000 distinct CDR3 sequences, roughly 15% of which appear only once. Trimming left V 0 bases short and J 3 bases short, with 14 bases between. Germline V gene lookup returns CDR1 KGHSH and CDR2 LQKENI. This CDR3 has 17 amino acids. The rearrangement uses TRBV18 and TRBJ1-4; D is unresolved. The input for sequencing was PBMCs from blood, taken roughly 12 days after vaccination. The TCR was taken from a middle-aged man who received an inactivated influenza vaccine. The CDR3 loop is CASSPPAGRGPNEKLFF. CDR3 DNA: TGTGCCAGCTCACCACCGGCGGGGAGAGGGCCTAATGAAAAACTGTTTTTT. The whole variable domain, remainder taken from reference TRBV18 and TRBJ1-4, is NAGVMQNPRHLVRRRGQEARLRCSPMKGHSHVYWYRQLPEEGLKFMVYLQKENIIDESGMPKERFSAEFPKEGPSILRIQQVVRGDSAAYFCASSPPAGRGPNEKLFFGSGTQLSVL.